The 22 T cell receptor beta chains given below trace back to one sample, sequenced in a study of blood T cell repertoires in COVID-19 (dated by TCRdb to 2018 to 2021). The library was prepared using the immunoSEQ multiplex PCR assay. Not all clones reach the TCRdb copy of this immuneACCESS table, which keeps in-frame sequences only. Checked studies attribute under half of the gap to unresolved V genes and leave the rest unexplained. The sample records fewer than 350,000 clones, approximately 83% of which are singletons. The biggest ten clones account for over 2% of the sample. Sequenced: PBMCs or T cells enriched from blood (not recorded which). The receptors here all came from a man aged 30 to 45 who had recovered from COVID-19.

The V gene is TRBV4-1, the J gene TRBJ1-2; no reliable D call. The CDR3 consists of 15 residues. V lost 1 base and J lost 1, with 10 bases in between. Germline values: CDR1 MGHRA, CDR2 YSYEKL. This CDR3 is CASSQGGPGNYGYTF. The CDR3 region has the DNA TGCGCCAGCAGCCAAGGCGGGCCGGGTAACTATGGCTACACCTTC.

This clone was recorded many times. The chain couples TRBV27 to TRBJ1-5; no clear D. Germline lookup yields CDR1 MNHEY and CDR2 SMNVEV (reference sequence). The CDR3 totals 13 residues. V shed 0 bases and J shed 4 bases, with 4 bases lying between them. CDR3 sequence (DNA): TGTGCCAGCAGTTTATCACAGAATCAGCCCCAGCATTTT. Encoded protein: CASSLSQNQPQHF.

The chain has TRBV7-8 and TRBJ2-3; TRBD1 matches at 7 bases. V lost 6 bases and J lost 4; bases outside the gene matches: 10. CDR3 length: 15 amino acids. Germline assignment: CDR1 SGHVS and CDR2 FQNEAQ. The CDR3 region is CASSFTTGFADTQYF. The CDR3 DNA reads TGTGCCAGCAGTTTTACGACAGGGTTCGCAGATACGCAGTATTTT.

The chain carries TRBV3-1 (or the pseudogene TRBV3-2) and TRBJ1-4; perhaps TRBD1 as D (5 bases). CDR1 and CDR2 (germline): LGHDT, YNNKEL (reference sequence). The CDR3 is 14 amino acids. V was pared by 4 bases and J by 2 bases, with 8 bases between. CDR3 sequence: CASSPAGTNEKLFF. For the CDR3, the DNA is TGTGCCAGCAGCCCCGCAGGGACTAATGAAAAACTGTTTTTT.

The rearrangement uses TRBV27 and TRBJ2-7, with D possibly TRBD2 on 6 matching bases. This CDR3 has 16 amino acids. V lost 5 bases to trimming and J lost 3 bases, with 20 bases between them. The germline CDR1 and CDR2 sequences are MNHEY and SMNVEV (reference sequence). The CDR3 loop reads CASSPTSGSYYYEQYF. The CDR3 region has the DNA TGTGCCAGCAGTCCCACGAGCGGGTCTTACTACTACGAGCAGTACTTC.

V usage is TRBV5-4 and J usage is TRBJ2-3; tentatively, D is TRBD2 (7 bases). The germline gives CDR1 SGHNT, CDR2 YYREEE (reference sequence). Trimming left V 5 bases short and J 2 bases short, with 15 bases between. The CDR3 extends over 15 amino acids. CDR3 region: CASSEGGFLTDTQYF. CDR3 in DNA: TGTGCCAGCAGTGAGGGGGGGTTTCTCACAGATACGCAGTATTTT.

This clone has a handful of counts. The CDR3 loop is CASSPTGTRSTTF. CDR3 in DNA: TGTGCCAGCAGTCCAACCGGGACTAGATCGACCACCTTC. The chain has TRBV6-2 or TRBV6-3 and TRBJ1-2; weak D call: TRBD1 (5 bases). This CDR3 is 13 amino acids long. The germline gives CDR1 MNHEY, CDR2 SVGEGT. Trimming pared 5 bases from V and 13 bases from J, leaving 20 bases between.

The CDR3 is CATSDTGGSEETQYF. Here the CDR3 DNA reads TGTGCCACCAGTGATACAGGGGGGTCCGAAGAGACCCAGTACTTC. This chain links TRBV24-1 with TRBJ2-5, with 8 bases aligning to TRBD1. The length of the CDR3 is 15 residues. CDR1 and CDR2 (germline): KGHDR, SFDVKD. J gave up 3 bases and V 3 bases, and 5 bases lay outside the gene matches.

As concerns this clone: The junction departs from germline at one end; a sequencing error may be responsible. The chain links TRBV10-3 to TRBJ2-5; D is undetermined. Germline V lookup: CDR1 ENHRY, CDR2 SYGVKD. There are 14 residues in the CDR3. The CDR3, as DNA: TGTGCCATCAGTGATCGAGGAACCCAAGAGGCCCAGTACTTC. It is translated as CAISDRGTQEAQYF.

J is TRBJ1-1 and V is TRBV13; D uncertain. V was clipped by 5 bases and J by 10 bases, with 11 bases between them. CDR1 PRHDT and CDR2 FYEKMQ come from the germline V gene (reference sequence). This CDR3 contains 11 residues. The DNA of the CDR3 is TGTGCCAGCAGCCGCGAGGGCGGAGCTTTCTTT. Its translation: CASSREGGAFF. The complete variable domain, with remaining parts taken from reference TRBV13 and TRBJ1-1, reads AAGVIQSPRHLIKEKRETATLKCYPIPRHDTVYWYQQGPGQDPQFLISFYEKMQSDKGSIPDRFSAQQFSDYHSELNMSSLELGDSALYFCASSREGGAFFGQGTRLTVV.

The V call is TRBV10-3, the J call TRBJ1-4, with D perhaps TRBD1 (5 bases). The CDR3 has 13 residues. The V end was cut by 11 bases, the J end by 10 bases, with 20 bases between. The germline gives CDR1 ENHRY, CDR2 SYGVKD. The CDR3 loop is CASGGDLEGKLFF. For the CDR3, the DNA is TGTGCCTCGGGGGGGGACCTAGAAGGAAAACTGTTTTTT.

V gene TRBV6-2 or TRBV6-3 combines with J gene TRBJ1-6, with unresolved D. Germline values: CDR1 MNHEY, CDR2 SVGEGT. V dropped 3 bases and J dropped 15 bases, with 24 bases sitting between them. The CDR3 runs to 16 residues. The CDR3 DNA is TGTGCCAGCAGTTATCGGGCAGAGCGGATTCCTTCGGGCCTCCACTTT. Its protein is CASSYRAERIPSGLHF.

CDR3 in DNA: TGCAGCGTCGGGGACGGGGGGCAGTACTTC. As protein: CSVGDGGQYF. The chain couples TRBV29-1 to TRBJ2-7; a possible D gene is TRBD2 (6 bases). The CDR3 extends over 10 amino acids. Germline assignment: CDR1 SQVTM and CDR2 ANQGSEA. The V end lost 6 bases, the J end lost 9 bases, and 12 bases lay between the germline ends.

The J gene is TRBJ1-1, the V gene TRBV7-2, with 10 bases fitting TRBD1. This CDR3 comprises 15 residues. The V gene end was trimmed by 3 bases and the J gene end by 5 bases; junction bases not matched to a gene: 6. CDR1 is SGHTA and CDR2 is FQGNSA in the germline V gene. CDR3 bases: TGTGCCAGCAGCTTGGGACAGGGGATTGGGACTGAAGCTTTCTTT. Its protein product is CASSLGQGIGTEAFF. The full variable domain, completed using reference TRBV7-2 and TRBJ1-1, is GAGVSQSPSNKVTEKGKDVELRCDPISGHTALYWYRQSLGQGLEFLIYFQGNSAPDKSGLPSDRFSAERTGGSVSTLTIQRTQQEDSAVYLCASSLGQGIGTEAFFGQGTRLTVV.

The gene calls are TRBV7-2 and TRBJ1-4; the D is unclear. V gave up 5 bases and J gave up 4 bases, with 5 bases separating them. The CDR3 extends over 12 amino acids. Germline values: CDR1 SGHTA, CDR2 FQGNSA. CDR3 coding DNA: TGTGCCAGCAGCCTAATTAATGAAAAACTGTTTTTT. Translated: CASSLINEKLFF.

The chain carries TRBV29-1 and TRBJ1-2; D remains ambiguous. This CDR3 spans 12 amino acids. Trimming pared 4 bases from V and 8 bases from J, leaving 14 bases between. The germline V gene has CDR1 SQVTM and CDR2 ANQGSEA. The CDR3 coding sequence is TGCAGCGTTGTCGGAGGGCGCCGGGGCTACACCTTC. Its translation: CSVVGGRRGYTF.

The chain uses TRBV29-1 and TRBJ2-1; D might be TRBD2 (6 bases). The CDR3 is 13 residues long. Germline loops: CDR1 SQVTM, CDR2 ANQGSEA. The V end was cut by 2 bases, the J end by 5 bases, with 10 bases between. CDR3 sequence: CSVERGGDNEQFF. The CDR3 nucleotides are TGCAGCGTTGAAAGGGGAGGCGACAATGAGCAGTTCTTC.

This clone is a singleton in its sample. The V call is TRBV5-1, the J call TRBJ2-2; D may be TRBD1 (5 bases). Germline V gives CDR1 SGHRS, CDR2 YFSETQ. The CDR3 spans 18 residues. Trimming took 0 bases from V and 4 from J, leaving 19 bases between them. CDR3 coding DNA: TGCGCCAGCAGCTTGGGGTGGTCCAGGGTAGCCAGCACCGGGGAGCTGTTTTTT. Protein product: CASSLGWSRVASTGELFF. Full variable domain (outside the CDR3, taken from reference TRBV5-1 and TRBJ2-2): KAGVTQTPRYLIKTRGQQVTLSCSPISGHRSVSWYQQTPGQGLQFLFEYFSETQRNKGNFPGRFSGRQFSNSRSEMNVSTLELGDSALYLCASSLGWSRVASTGELFFGEGSRLTVL.

The V call is TRBV27, the J call TRBJ2-1, with TRBD2 matching over 10 bases. This CDR3 region has 15 residues. Germline CDR1 and CDR2: MNHEY and SMNVEV (reference sequence). The V segment lost 6 bases and the J segment 7 bases; nucleotides outside the gene matches: 9. CDR3 bases: TGTGCCAGCAGAAGAGCGGGGGGGGACGGTAATGAGCAGTTCTTC. Protein sequence: CASRRAGGDGNEQFF.

The chain joins TRBV2 to TRBJ2-7; a weak D match, TRBD2 (6 bases). Trimming took off 2 bases at V and 3 bases at J, with 11 bases between the two ends. Per the germline V gene, CDR1 is SNHLY and CDR2 is FYNNEI. CDR3 length: 14 amino acids. In DNA form, the CDR3 reads TGTGCCAGCAGTGAATCTGGACTAAACTACGAGCAGTACTTC. This translates into CASSESGLNYEQYF.

The chain couples TRBV9 to TRBJ2-1, with TRBD1 identical over 10 bases. Germline CDR1 and CDR2: SGDLS and YYNGEE. This CDR3 comprises 15 residues. Trimming removed 0 bases from V and 4 bases from J; junction bases left unmatched: 1. In nucleotides, the CDR3 is TGTGCCAGCAGCGTAGGGGACAGGGGATACAATGAGCAGTTCTTC. It translates to CASSVGDRGYNEQFF.

The chain employs TRBV2 and TRBJ1-3; D might be TRBD1 (5 bases). The CDR3 extends over 17 amino acids. Germline CDR1 and CDR2: SNHLY and FYNNEI. V dropped 5 bases and J dropped 4 bases, with 21 bases sitting between them. CDR3 bases: TGTGCCAGCAGTTTGTTCGAGGAGGGGCTACGAGGAAACACCATATATTTT. Translated: CASSLFEEGLRGNTIYF.